This paragraph reports one T cell receptor beta chain. Antigen unknown. Sort purity for all populations was recorded as exceeding 98%. The CDR3 length is 16 residues. Germline trimming cut 7 bases from V and 8 bases from J; bases unmatched to any gene: 16. The germline CDR1 and CDR2 sequences are LNHDA and SQIVND (reference sequence). TCRB transcripts that were expressed got sequenced, as all of the isolated RNA had been reverse transcribed. Assay used: immunoSEQ multiplex PCR; TCRdb lists only in-frame clones, some missing. The table lists 120,000 to 150,000 clones, about 44% of them singletons. The data belong to a study of beta chain features in type 1 diabetes. Study-wide points: PCR might favor shorter templates, but any such skew would affect patients and controls equally.

Sequencing was carried out using Tregs from blood. This receptor was obtained from a man between 18 and 35 years old in good health. The gene calls are TRBV19 and TRBJ1-4; TRBD1 matches 7 bases. CDR3 coding DNA: TGTGCCAGTACCTCTTCTGGAGGGACAGCAAGGGAAAAACTGTTTTTT. Translated, it gives CASTSSGGTAREKLFF.